The 24 T cell receptor beta chains below come from one sample, sequenced in a study of blood T cell repertoires in COVID-19. Measured with immunoSEQ multiplex PCR; TCRdb has only the in-frame clones, and not every one. The sample shows 200,000 to 300,000 clones, 75% to 95% of them seen only once. Sequencing was carried out using peripheral blood. All receptors derive from a person aged 18-35 years with COVID-19, enrolled during active disease.

The chain employs TRBV7-2 and TRBJ2-2; 8 nucleotides line up with TRBD2. The V gene's germline CDR1 is SGHTA and CDR2 FQGNSA. J gave up 4 bases and V 2 bases, and 6 bases lay outside the gene matches. The CDR3 sequence is 16 residues long. The CDR3 sequence is CASSLRGGRGTGELFF. The CDR3 DNA is TGTGCCAGCAGCTTACGGGGGGGTCGGGGCACCGGGGAGCTGTTTTTT.

V gene TRBV2 combines with J gene TRBJ2-7; 9 bases agree with TRBD1. CDR1 SNHLY and CDR2 FYNNEI come from the germline V gene. With 2 bases clipped from V and 5 bases from J, the junction kept 4 bases outside the gene matches. This CDR3 contains 14 residues. The CDR3 loop reads CASSERTGVHEQYF. The CDR3 coding sequence is TGTGCCAGCAGTGAAAGGACAGGGGTCCACGAGCAGTACTTC.

This rearrangement joins TRBV9 to TRBJ2-7, with a weak D call TRBD2 (5 bases). The CDR3 has 15 residues. The germline gives CDR1 SGDLS, CDR2 YYNGEE. With 3 bases removed from V and 0 bases from J, the gap between germline ends came to 13 bases. The CDR3 loop reads CASSAEPTNSYEQYF. DNA of the CDR3: TGTGCCAGCAGCGCCGAGCCGACTAACTCCTACGAGCAGTACTTC.

The V and J genes are TRBV5-1 and TRBJ1-2, with 9 bases aligning to TRBD1. The CDR3 length is 14 residues. CDR1 and CDR2 (germline): SGHRS, YFSETQ. The V segment lost 3 bases and the J segment 4 bases; nucleotides outside the gene matches: 4. In DNA form, the CDR3 reads TGCGCCAGCAGCTCTGGACAGGGGATCTATGGCTACACCTTC. Protein product: CASSSGQGIYGYTF.

This rearrangement joins TRBV3-1 (or the pseudogene TRBV3-2) to TRBJ2-1; TRBD1 might be the D (5 bases). CDR1 is LGHDT and CDR2 is YNNKEL in the germline V gene (reference sequence). The CDR3 spans 14 residues. Trimming cost V 5 bases and J 6 bases, with 14 bases left between them. CDR3 DNA: TGTGCCAGCAGCTTAGGGGTTTCTGGCAATGAGCAGTTCTTC. Its translation is CASSLGVSGNEQFF.

The chain links TRBV2 to TRBJ2-2; possible D gene TRBD2, 5 bases. This CDR3 has 13 residues. Germline CDR1 is SNHLY and CDR2 is FYNNEI. The V end was cut by 3 bases, the J end by 6 bases, with 8 bases between. CDR3: CASSDTGAGELFF. For the CDR3, the DNA is TGTGCCAGCAGTGATACCGGGGCCGGGGAGCTGTTTTTT.

The V and J genes are TRBV12-3 or TRBV12-4 and TRBJ2-1; D remains unclear. V was cut by 4 bases and J by 7 bases, with 8 bases left in between. This CDR3 comprises 12 residues. The DNA of the CDR3 is TGTGCCAGCAGTTATACGCGGAATGAGCAGTTCTTC. Its translation is CASSYTRNEQFF.

This clone was recorded a few times. The chain joins TRBV14 to TRBJ1-1; D possibly corresponds to TRBD1 (5 bases). V was cut by 4 bases and J by 3 bases, with 18 bases left in between. The CDR3 is 16 amino acids. Germline assignment: CDR1 SGHDN and CDR2 FVKESK. As DNA, the CDR3 is TGTGCCAGCAGCCTTCTCGTCTGGCCCAGGGACACTGAAGCTTTCTTT. Residues: CASSLLVWPRDTEAFF.

The rearrangement uses TRBV6-1 and TRBJ1-2, with D perhaps TRBD1 (5 bases). Germline V gene data show CDR1 as MNHNS and CDR2 as SASEGT. The V gene lost 0 bases and the J gene lost 8 bases, with 19 bases spanning the gap. This CDR3 has 16 amino acids. The CDR3 protein is CASSEAADWGDEGYTF. CDR3 coding DNA: TGTGCCAGCAGTGAAGCCGCCGATTGGGGCGACGAAGGCTACACCTTC.

The V gene is TRBV6-6, the J gene TRBJ2-7; 7 nucleotides match TRBD2. There are 14 residues in the CDR3. The ends lost 7 bases at V and 3 bases at J; junction bases unmatched: 9. CDR1 is MNHNY and CDR2 is SVGAGI in the germline V gene (reference sequence). The CDR3 region is CASTKRGEGYEQYF. CDR3 nucleotides: TGTGCCAGCACCAAGCGAGGGGAGGGCTACGAGCAGTACTTC.

The CDR3 region is CASSLGGSGNTIYF. CDR3 in DNA: TGTGCCAGCAGCCTCGGCGGGTCTGGAAACACCATATATTTT. The genes are TRBV9 and TRBJ1-3; D is unclear. The CDR3 is 14 residues long. CDR1 and CDR2 (germline): SGDLS, YYNGEE. V was trimmed by 4 bases and J by 1 base, leaving 9 bases between them.

V usage is TRBV5-1 and J usage is TRBJ2-5; TRBD1 aligns across 11 bases. In germline, CDR1 is SGHRS, CDR2 YFSETQ. V shed 0 bases, J shed 1 base, and the junction held 5 bases outside the gene matches. The CDR3 has 17 amino acids. CDR3 nucleotide sequence: TGCGCCAGCAGCTTGGAGGCTGGGACAGGGGGCCAAGAGACCCAGTACTTC. It translates to CASSLEAGTGGQETQYF.

The V gene is TRBV28, the J gene TRBJ2-3, with D uncertain. This CDR3 spans 13 amino acids. In germline, CDR1 is MDHEN, CDR2 SYDVKM. V dropped 7 bases and J dropped 8 bases, with 16 bases sitting between them. This CDR3 reads CASTQGASGTQYF. CDR3 nucleotides: TGTGCCAGCACCCAAGGAGCTTCTGGTACGCAGTATTTT.

For the CDR3, the DNA is TGTGCCAGCAGCCGCGGGGGACAGGGGTCTCGCGCCAACGTCCTGACTTTC. It codes for CASSRGGQGSRANVLTF. The V call is TRBV7-3, the J call TRBJ2-6, with 10 bases identical to TRBD1. CDR3 length: 17 residues. Germline CDR1 reads SGHTA; CDR2 reads FQGTGA. The V gene end was trimmed by 5 bases and the J gene end by 7 bases; junction bases not matched to a gene: 11. The complete variable domain, with remaining parts taken from reference TRBV7-3 and TRBJ2-6, reads GAGVSQTPSNKVTEKGKYVELRCDPISGHTALYWYRQSLGQGPEFLIYFQGTGAADDSGLPNDRFFAVRPEGSVSTLKIQRTERGDSAVYLCASSRGGQGSRANVLTFGAGSRLTVL.

This clone was recorded once. The rearrangement joins TRBV4-3 to TRBJ1-3; maybe TRBD1 (5 bases). The germline V gene has CDR1 LGHNA and CDR2 YSLEER. Trimming pared 0 bases from V and 2 bases from J, leaving 14 bases between. CDR3 length equals 17 residues. The CDR3 spells CASSQDKGRAPGNTIYF. CDR3 DNA sequence: TGCGCCAGCAGCCAAGATAAGGGCAGGGCTCCTGGAAACACCATATATTTT.

The count of this clone is one. The rearrangement joins TRBV3-1 (or the pseudogene TRBV3-2) to TRBJ1-5, with TRBD1 matching over 9 bases. This CDR3 spans 17 amino acids. Germline V gene lookup returns CDR1 LGHDT and CDR2 YNNKEL (reference sequence). V dropped 3 bases and J dropped 2; count of bases not matched to a gene: 8. The CDR3 reads CASSQSGTGWGNQPQHF. DNA for the CDR3: TGTGCCAGCAGCCAGTCCGGGACAGGGTGGGGCAATCAGCCCCAGCATTTT.

In DNA form, the CDR3 reads TGTGCCAGCATAATGGGGAATAGAGGGGGTGAGCAGTTCTTC. This encodes CASIMGNRGGEQFF. The chain couples TRBV2 to TRBJ2-1, with D perhaps TRBD1 (6 bases). The CDR3 is 14 residues long. V was shortened by 7 bases and J by 9 bases, with 19 bases between the two germline ends. The germline V gene has CDR1 SNHLY and CDR2 FYNNEI.

The chain has TRBV2 and TRBJ2-3, with 11 bases identical to TRBD2. The CDR3 sequence is 19 residues long. The J segment lost 6 bases and the V segment lost 8 bases, leaving 22 bases of the junction unmatched. Germline V gives CDR1 SNHLY, CDR2 FYNNEI. CDR3 loop: CASGKKSNPGLAAVDTQYF. The CDR3 nucleotides are TGTGCCAGCGGGAAAAAGTCGAATCCGGGACTAGCGGCCGTGGATACGCAGTATTTT.

This clone was observed a single time. This CDR3 is CASSAIAGATYEQYF. As DNA, the CDR3 is TGCGCCAGCAGCGCAATAGCGGGAGCGACCTACGAGCAGTACTTC. The chain couples TRBV4-1 to TRBJ2-7; 9 positions match TRBD2. V was pared by 5 bases and J by 2 bases, with 7 bases of the junction left unmatched. Germline CDR1 and CDR2: MGHRA and YSYEKL. CDR3 length: 15 residues.

The V call is TRBV9, the J call TRBJ2-7; D call uncertain. There are 13 residues in the CDR3. Germline CDR1 and CDR2: SGDLS and YYNGEE. Trimming cost V 0 bases and J 6 bases, with 10 bases left between them. The CDR3 spells CASSVVISGEQYF. The CDR3 DNA sequence: TGTGCCAGCAGCGTAGTTATCTCAGGCGAGCAGTACTTC.

The gene calls are TRBV11-2 and TRBJ2-7; 9 bases match TRBD1. The trim removed 3 bases at V and 6 bases at J, leaving 12 bases unmatched. The germline V gene has CDR1 SGHAT and CDR2 FQNNGV. This CDR3 is 16 amino acids long. Here the CDR3 DNA reads TGTGCCAGCAGCTTTTGGGGACAGGGTGGAGGGACCGAGCAGTACTTC. Translating it yields CASSFWGQGGGTEQYF.

The chain employs TRBV4-2 and TRBJ2-1, with D tentatively TRBD1 (5 bases). Germline CDR1 is LGHNA and CDR2 is YNFKEQ. Trimming took off 1 base at V and 4 bases at J, with 14 bases between the two ends. The CDR3 is 16 amino acids. The CDR3 DNA reads as TGTGCCAGCAGCCAAGGGCGGCAGGGCCTATACAATGAGCAGTTCTTC. It is translated as CASSQGRQGLYNEQFF.

This clone was recorded once. This rearrangement joins TRBV7-2 to TRBJ2-7; 8 positions agree with TRBD1. The CDR3 spans 14 residues. V lost 5 bases and J lost 4; bases outside the gene matches: 7. The germline CDR1 and CDR2 sequences are SGHTA and FQGNSA. CDR3 bases: TGTGCCAGCAGCCCAGGACAGGGATTGTACGAGCAGTACTTC. Protein: CASSPGQGLYEQYF.

The chain has TRBV30 and TRBJ1-1; 7 bases map to TRBD1. The CDR3 is 13 residues long. Unmatched junction bases numbered 4, after V lost 4 bases and J lost 2 bases. Germline CDR1 reads GTSNPN; CDR2 reads SVGIG (reference sequence). This chain's CDR3 is CAWIGQVNTEAFF. In DNA form, the CDR3 reads TGTGCCTGGATAGGACAGGTAAACACTGAAGCTTTCTTT.